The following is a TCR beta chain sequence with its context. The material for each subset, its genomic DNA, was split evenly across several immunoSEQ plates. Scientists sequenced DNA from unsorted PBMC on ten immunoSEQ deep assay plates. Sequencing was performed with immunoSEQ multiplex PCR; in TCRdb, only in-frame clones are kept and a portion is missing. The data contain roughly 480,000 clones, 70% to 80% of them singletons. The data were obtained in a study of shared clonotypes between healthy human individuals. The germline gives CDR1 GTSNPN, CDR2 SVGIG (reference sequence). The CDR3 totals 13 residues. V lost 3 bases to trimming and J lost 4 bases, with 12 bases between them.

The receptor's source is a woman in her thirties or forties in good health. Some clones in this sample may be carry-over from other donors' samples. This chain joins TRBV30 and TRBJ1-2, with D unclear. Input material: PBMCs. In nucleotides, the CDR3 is TGTGCCTGGAGGCCGGCAGCCCTCTATGGCTACACCTTC. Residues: CAWRPAALYGYTF.